This T cell receptor (beta chain) was sequenced for a study of metastatic and nonmetastatic thyroid tumors. Study at large: Repertoires from malignant and benign thyroid patients were compared across blood and tumor or nodule tissue.

Thyroid surgery had not been preceded by any treatment in any patient. Per germline, CDR1 MNHEY and CDR2 SVGEGT. V dropped 6 bases and J dropped 8 bases, with 23 bases sitting between them. This CDR3 is 17 amino acids long. Study observations and caveats: It was reported that TCR beta diversity was significantly higher in malignant thyroid tumors than benign nodules, in blood and tumor.

With regard to this clone: Its antigen is as yet unknown. The sample has other DNA sequences that encode this CDR3 too.

Study processing details: A classifier for distant metastasis in papillary thyroid cancer was constructed using CDR3 differences observed across clinicopathological groups. TCRdb re-clonotyped the PCR reads via MiXCR. V and J calls and clone size were set by TCRdb, not the authors. The data show roughly 90,000 clones, 15% seen once. The sample was blood. V and J are TRBV6-2 or TRBV6-3 and TRBJ1-6; no firm D call. The receptor was isolated from a female donor with papillary thyroid cancer or a benign thyroid nodule (not recorded which). Some clones in this sample may be carry-over from other donors' samples. This CDR3 is CASSPHRGGIFDSPLHF. CDR3 nucleotides: TGTGCCAGCAGCCCCCACAGAGGCGGTATATTTGATTCACCCCTCCACTTT.